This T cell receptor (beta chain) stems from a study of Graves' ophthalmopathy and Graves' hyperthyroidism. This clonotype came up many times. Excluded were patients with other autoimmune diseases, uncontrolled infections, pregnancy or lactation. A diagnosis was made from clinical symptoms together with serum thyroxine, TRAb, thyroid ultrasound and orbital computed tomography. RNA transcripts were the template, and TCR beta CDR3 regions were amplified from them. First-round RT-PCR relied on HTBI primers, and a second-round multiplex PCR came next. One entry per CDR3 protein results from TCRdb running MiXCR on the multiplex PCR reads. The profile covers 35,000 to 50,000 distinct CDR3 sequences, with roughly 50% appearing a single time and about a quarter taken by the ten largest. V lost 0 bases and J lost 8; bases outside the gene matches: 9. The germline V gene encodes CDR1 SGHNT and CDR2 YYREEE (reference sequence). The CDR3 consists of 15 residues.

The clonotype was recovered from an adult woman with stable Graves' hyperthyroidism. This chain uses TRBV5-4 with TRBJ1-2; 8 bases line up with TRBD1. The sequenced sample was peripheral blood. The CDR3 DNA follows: TGTGCCAGCAGCTTGGTCTGGACAGGGAGTGGAGGCTACACCTTC. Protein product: CASSLVWTGSGGYTF.